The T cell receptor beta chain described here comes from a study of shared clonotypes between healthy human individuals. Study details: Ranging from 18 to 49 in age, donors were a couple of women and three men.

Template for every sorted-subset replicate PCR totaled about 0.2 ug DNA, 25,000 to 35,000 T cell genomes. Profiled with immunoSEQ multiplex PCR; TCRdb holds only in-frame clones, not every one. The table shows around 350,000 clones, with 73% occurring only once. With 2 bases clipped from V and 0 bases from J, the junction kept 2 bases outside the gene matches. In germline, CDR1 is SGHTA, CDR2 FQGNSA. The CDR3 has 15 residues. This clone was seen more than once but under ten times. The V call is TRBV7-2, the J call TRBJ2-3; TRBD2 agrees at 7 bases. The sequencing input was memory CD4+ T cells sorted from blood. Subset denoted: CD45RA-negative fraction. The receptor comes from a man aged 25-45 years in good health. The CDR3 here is CASSLMRGSTDTQYF. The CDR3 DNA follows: TGTGCCAGCAGCTTAATGCGGGGGAGCACAGATACGCAGTATTTT.